This TCR beta chain was obtained from a study of Graves' ophthalmopathy and Graves' hyperthyroidism (dated by TCRdb to 2017 to 2018). Context from the whole study: Peripheral blood was collected at initial diagnosis, before any treatment. Once sampling was done, hyperthyroidism patients were given methimazole at a starting dose of 30 mg daily, while ophthalmopathy patients were given high-dose intravenous methylprednisolone. T-cell repertoires of thyroid tissue and blood were compared in 5 or 6 hyperthyroidism patients. The study used TCR beta repertoire signatures to distinguish Graves' ophthalmopathy from Graves' hyperthyroidism and to predict progression to ophthalmopathy. An independent validation cohort was composed of 18 hyperthyroidism patients and over 15 patients who later progressed from hyperthyroidism to ophthalmopathy. The 90 or so discovery patients were randomly split 7:3 into training and test sets. In total, 135 blood samples were TCR-sequenced: 43 ophthalmopathy, about 75 hyperthyroidism and approximately 17 hyperthyroidism-to-ophthalmopathy patients. To explore V-J signatures distinguishing ophthalmopathy from hyperthyroidism, a discovery set of some 100 patients (about 44 ophthalmopathy, roughly 56 stable hyperthyroidism) was enrolled. Results the study describes overall, beyond this receptor: Among expanded thyroid clonotypes with frequency above 0.001, most also showed up in blood, which suggests that blood repertoires may reflect the thyroid immune response. In validation, the model predicted ophthalmopathy progression with nearly 71% sensitivity and approximately 78% specificity; roughly eleven predicted patients were CT-confirmed with GO in a median of around 6 months. No statistical method was used to set the sample size in advance, and the investigators knew which group each participant was assigned to. Ophthalmopathy was separated from stable hyperthyroidism by the 13-signature model with more than 85% sensitivity and 81% to 84% specificity in cross-validation and with 80%/75% in the test set.

In this sample, this clonotype turned up many times. Its specific antigen is unknown. No base-level quality is on record; no much larger clone is a single base apart. For repertoire sequencing, the TCR beta CDR3 regions were amplified from RNA transcripts. The first round was an RT-PCR using HTBI primers with the Qiagen OneStep RT-PCR kit, and this first round was followed by a second-round multiplex PCR, then size selection and purification. Libraries were sequenced on an Illumina HiSeq2000 using paired-end 100 bp reads. Per the source publication's procedure: SOAPnuke was used for read processing, and reads with adapters, uncalled bases, a mean Phred below 15, or no exact constant-primer or identifier match were discarded. COPE v1.2.5 was used to merge high-quality paired reads. Each unique nucleotide sequence was treated as a clonotype, and MiTCR v1.1 was used to align the clonotypes to the IMGT TRB V, D and J references. The analysis was limited to V-J combinations with a frequency above 0.0001, which together covered 99.2% of repertoires. For each V-J combination, a TCR clonal expansion and chaos score was defined as the ratio of F50 clonal expansion to chaos observed in the TCRdist matrix. Features were reduced by Welch's t-statistics and random forest to around 14 V-J combinations, which fed a naive Bayes classifier. Thyroid-blood repertoire similarity was quantified with the Morisita-Horn index. The public reads were quality trimmed at Q25 with fastp and then assembled into clones with MiXCR by TCRdb, keeping productive beta chains. CDR3 protein duplicates are merged, each entry listing the most common genes and DNA. V and J calls and clone size were set by TCRdb, not the authors. The sample yields hundreds of thousands of distinct CDR3 sequences; 22% were counted once. The top ten clonotypes cover roughly 6.9% of the sample.

Trimming takes 4 bases off V and 3 bases off J; junction bases not matched to a gene: 4. CDR1 and CDR2 (SNHLY, FYNNEI) derive from the germline V gene. The CDR3 measures 15 amino acids from cysteine to phenylalanine. Left in the record is the CDR3 DNA by itself, 45 bases read in frame from the first base. Hyperthyroidism was defined as stable when no progression to ophthalmopathy occurred within 18 months of follow-up. The hyperthyroidism patients were 18 to 65 years old and newly diagnosed, with a disease duration of less than 2 months. Patients with other autoimmune diseases, uncontrolled infections, pregnancy or lactation were excluded from the study. Diagnosis relied on clinical symptoms, serum thyroxine, TRAb, thyroid ultrasound and orbital computed tomography. Ficoll-Paque density gradient centrifugation was used to isolate PBMCs from approximately 10 ml of fresh peripheral blood. Trizol reagent was used to extract the total RNA, and its quality was then checked on an Agilent 2100 Bioanalyzer.

The receptor comes from a woman between 18 and 29 years old with stable Graves' hyperthyroidism. Some clones in this sample may be carry-over from other donors' samples. Donor details come from another sample of the same person, matched by shared clones. The chain employs TRBV2 and TRBJ2-2, with 8 junctional bases fitting TRBD1. What was sequenced was peripheral blood. For the CDR3, the sequence is CASSVDRVDTGELFF. The nucleotide sequence reads TGTGCCAGCAGTGTGGACAGGGTCGACACCGGGGAGCTGTTTTTT.